What follows are 4 T cell receptor beta chains derived from one specimen sequenced in a study of shared clonotypes between healthy human individuals. Naive-designated CD8 cells lacked CD45RO, were positively enriched for CCR7, and omitted terminally differentiated effector memory CD45RA+ cells. Profiled with immunoSEQ multiplex PCR; TCRdb holds only in-frame clones, not every one. Among approximately 590,000 clones, roughly 95% were seen once, and the ten largest hold 0.11%. The specimen sequenced was naive CD8+ T cells sorted from blood. The source is a woman aged 25 to 39 in good health.

The chain carries TRBV5-1 and TRBJ2-3, with 8 bases aligning to TRBD2. This CDR3 is built from 17 residues. Germline lookup yields CDR1 SGHRS and CDR2 YFSETQ. Unmatched junction bases numbered 15, after V lost 4 bases and J lost 5 bases. This CDR3 is CASSKALAGQVGDTQYF. CDR3 coding DNA: TGCGCCAGCAGCAAGGCGCTAGCGGGTCAGGTGGGAGATACGCAGTATTTT.

This rearrangement joins TRBV7-2 to TRBJ2-4; D is unresolved. The CDR3 contains 16 residues. Between the trimmed V and J ends, which lost 5 bases and 0 bases, there was a span of 14 bases. The V gene's germline CDR1 is SGHTA and CDR2 FQGNSA. The CDR3 is CASSDRGALAKNIQYF. The CDR3 coding sequence is TGTGCCAGCAGCGACCGTGGAGCCCTAGCCAAAAACATTCAGTACTTC.

The chain uses TRBV27 and TRBJ2-7; D may be TRBD1 or TRBD2 (5 bases each). Trimming removed 4 bases from V and 0 bases from J, with 10 bases in between. The CDR3 is 14 residues long. The germline CDR1 and CDR2 sequences are MNHEY and SMNVEV (reference sequence). The CDR3 DNA reads as TGTGCCAGCAGTTCTTGGGGGAGCTCCTACGAGCAGTACTTC. Its translation is CASSSWGSSYEQYF.

This clone has just one count. V usage is TRBV28 and J usage is TRBJ2-7; possibly TRBD2 for D (6 bases). CDR3 length equals 14 residues. Trimming left V 1 base short and J 4 bases short, with 11 bases between. The germline CDR1 and CDR2 sequences are MDHEN and SYDVKM. The CDR3 DNA is TGTGCCAGCAGTTTATTGACTAGGTTTTACGAGCAGTACTTC. Its translation is CASSLLTRFYEQYF.